Below, 32 T cell receptor beta chains from the same sample are listed, as sequenced in a study of blood T cell repertoires in COVID-19 (dated by TCRdb to about 2020). The method behind the library was the immunoSEQ multiplex PCR assay. TCRdb carries this immuneACCESS record with in-frame sequences only. Its versions omit some clonotypes, under half of them owing to an unresolved V gene in the studies checked, with the rest unexplained. This sample has around 160,000 clones in its table, and over 80% of those were observed once. Over 10% of the sample comes from the top ten. The sample comprised PBMCs or T cells enriched from blood (not recorded which). The receptors were sampled from a woman aged 55-75 years who had recovered from COVID-19.

This rearrangement joins TRBV5-1 to TRBJ2-1; D uncertain. The CDR3 is 14 amino acids. V was clipped by 0 bases and J by 8 bases, with 12 bases between them. The V gene's germline CDR1 is SGHRS and CDR2 YFSETQ. CDR3 in amino acids: CASSLASSSDEQFF. The CDR3 nucleotides read TGCGCCAGCAGCTTGGCGTCATCAAGCGATGAGCAGTTCTTC.

This clone was recorded at least ten times. CDR3: CASSEYRGRNTEAFF. As DNA, the CDR3 is TGTGCCAGCAGTGAATACAGGGGGCGGAACACTGAAGCTTTCTTT. The rearrangement uses TRBV27 and TRBJ1-1; TRBD1 agrees at 9 bases. V trimming: 5 bases; J trimming: 1 base; junction bases outside the gene matches: 5. The length of the CDR3 is 15 residues. Germline V gives CDR1 MNHEY, CDR2 SMNVEV (reference sequence).

The chain links TRBV12-3 or TRBV12-4 to TRBJ1-2, with D unclear. Trimming stripped 2 bases from V and 3 bases from J, with 4 bases between. This CDR3 contains 12 residues. The CDR3 DNA reads TGTGCCAGCAGTTTAAACTACTATGGCTACACCTTC. This encodes CASSLNYYGYTF.

There are a few counts of this clone. The CDR3: CASSTPWQGYTEAFF. The CDR3 nucleotides are TGTGCCAGCAGTACCCCGTGGCAGGGATACACTGAAGCTTTCTTT. This chain links TRBV13 with TRBJ1-1; D possibly corresponds to TRBD1 (5 bases). The CDR3 is 15 amino acids. Germline CDR1 and CDR2: PRHDT and FYEKMQ (reference sequence). V dropped 6 bases and J dropped 3 bases, with 17 bases sitting between them. Full variable domain (missing parts from reference TRBV13 and TRBJ1-1): AAGVIQSPRHLIKEKRETATLKCYPIPRHDTVYWYQQGPGQDPQFLISFYEKMQSDKGSIPDRFSAQQFSDYHSELNMSSLELGDSALYFCASSTPWQGYTEAFFGQGTRLTVV.

V usage is TRBV7-3 and J usage is TRBJ1-6, with 7 bases that match TRBD1. Trimming cost V 1 base and J 10 bases; bases outside gene matches: 16. Germline CDR1 reads SGHTA; CDR2 reads FQGTGA. CDR3 length: 18 residues. Here the CDR3 reads CASSLNAPGQIPNSPLHF. DNA of the CDR3: TGTGCCAGCAGCTTAAACGCTCCGGGACAGATCCCCAACTCACCCCTCCACTTT.

The chain uses TRBV6-1 and TRBJ1-5; TRBD1 matches at 7 bases. Germline V CDR1 and CDR2: MNHNS, SASEGT. V lost 2 bases to trimming and J lost 6 bases; unmatched junction nucleotides: 7. This CDR3 is 15 amino acids long. The CDR3 DNA sequence: TGTGCCAGCAGTGAAAGACAGGGTTCGGGTCAGCCCCAGCATTTT. It codes for CASSERQGSGQPQHF.

The rearrangement links TRBV9 to TRBJ2-1; TRBD2 agrees at 9 bases. The CDR3 extends over 14 amino acids. The trim removed 4 bases at V and 4 bases at J, leaving 3 bases unmatched. The germline gives CDR1 SGDLS, CDR2 YYNGEE. CDR3 residues: CASSQTSGYNEQFF. As DNA, the CDR3 is TGTGCCAGCAGCCAAACTAGCGGGTACAATGAGCAGTTCTTC.

This chain uses TRBV7-9 with TRBJ1-4; D remains unclear. Between the trimmed V and J ends, which lost 2 bases and 4 bases, there was a span of 14 bases. CDR1 SEHNR and CDR2 FQNEAQ come from the germline V gene (reference sequence). The length of the CDR3 is 16 residues. Here the CDR3 reads CASSLFIRAGNEKLFF. CDR3 DNA sequence: TGTGCCAGCAGCTTATTTATTCGGGCGGGTAATGAAAAACTGTTTTTT.

The chain links TRBV5-1 to TRBJ2-7, with 11 nucleotides matching TRBD2. The germline gives CDR1 SGHRS, CDR2 YFSETQ. V lost 3 bases and J lost 0; bases outside the gene matches: 2. The CDR3 runs 15 residues. CDR3 amino acids: CASSSTSGSSYEQYF. CDR3 in DNA: TGCGCCAGCAGCTCCACTAGCGGGAGCTCCTACGAGCAGTACTTC.

The chain employs TRBV5-1 and TRBJ2-3, with D maybe TRBD1 (6 bases). Looked up from germline, CDR1 is SGHRS and CDR2 is YFSETQ. The V end was cut by 0 bases, the J end by 2 bases, with 10 bases between. The CDR3 extends over 15 amino acids. The DNA for the CDR3 is TGCGCCAGCAGCTTGGATACAGGGTCCACAGATACGCAGTATTTT. Amino acids: CASSLDTGSTDTQYF.

The V call is TRBV12-3 or TRBV12-4, the J call TRBJ1-1; D gene unclear. The CDR3 loop spans 12 amino acids. V dropped 5 bases and J dropped 11 bases, with 15 bases sitting between them. The CDR3 DNA reads as TGTGCCAGCAGTCCCGATTGGGCCACGGCTTTCTTT. Its translation: CASSPDWATAFF.

This clone came up a few times. This rearrangement joins TRBV30 to TRBJ2-6; D ambiguous. The germline gives CDR1 GTSNPN, CDR2 SVGIG (reference sequence). This CDR3 has 13 residues. Trimming shortened V by 3 bases and J by 4 bases, and 7 bases separated the two germline ends. CDR3 loop: CAWSLSGANVLTF. The CDR3 DNA reads as TGTGCCTGGAGCCTATCCGGGGCCAACGTCCTGACTTTC.

This clone was seen a few times. V gene TRBV7-2 combines with J gene TRBJ1-1; D is undetermined. CDR3 length equals 15 residues. Per germline, CDR1 SGHTA and CDR2 FQGNSA. Between the trimmed V and J ends, which lost 0 bases and 0 bases, there was a span of 8 bases. The CDR3 DNA reads as TGTGCCAGCAGCTTAGCGTCCGGGATGAACACTGAAGCTTTCTTT. It codes for CASSLASGMNTEAFF.

The chain links TRBV18 to TRBJ2-1; TRBD1 matches 9 bases. Unmatched junction bases numbered 8, after V lost 3 bases and J lost 8 bases. The CDR3 runs 15 residues. Germline assignment: CDR1 KGHSH and CDR2 LQKENI. The CDR3 nucleotides are TGTGCCAGCTCACCCTTACAGGGGGCGTTTGATGAGCAGTTCTTC. This translates into CASSPLQGAFDEQFF.

Only one count was recorded for this clone. The genes are TRBV5-1 and TRBJ1-4, with D perhaps TRBD1 (6 bases). Trimming cost V 3 bases and J 2 bases, with 11 bases left between them. Germline V gene data show CDR1 as SGHRS and CDR2 as YFSETQ. The CDR3 covers 15 residues. CDR3: CASSSGQLTNEKLFF. The DNA of the CDR3 is TGCGCCAGCAGCTCAGGACAGTTGACTAATGAAAAACTGTTTTTT.

V gene TRBV5-5 combines with J gene TRBJ1-1; D is unresolved. The CDR3 contains 13 residues. The V gene's germline CDR1 is SGHKS and CDR2 YYEKEE (reference sequence). Trimming pared 0 bases from V and 4 bases from J, leaving 7 bases between. This chain's CDR3 is CASSLGSSTEAFF. CDR3 DNA: TGTGCCAGCAGCTTGGGGTCTAGCACTGAAGCTTTCTTT.

The chain has TRBV25-1 and TRBJ1-4; 7 bases align to TRBD1. Germline values: CDR1 MGHDK, CDR2 SYGVNS. The CDR3 consists of 14 residues. Trimming at V came to 4 bases and at J to 8 bases, leaving 7 bases not matched to a gene. CDR3 DNA sequence: TGTGCCAGCAGTGGACAGGGAGGTTGGGAAAAACTGTTTTTT. It encodes CASSGQGGWEKLFF.

This chain uses TRBV2 with TRBJ2-7, with D perhaps matching TRBD1 (5 bases). Germline lookup yields CDR1 SNHLY and CDR2 FYNNEI. The CDR3 extends over 15 amino acids. The ends were cut back, 6 bases at V and 0 bases at J, with 15 bases in the middle. The CDR3 region has the DNA TGTGCCAGCAGCGTGGGGCAACCCCTCTCCTACGAGCAGTACTTC. Protein product: CASSVGQPLSYEQYF. Supplemented by reference TRBV2 and TRBJ2-7, the full variable domain reads EPEVTQTPSHQVTQMGQEVILRCVPISNHLYFYWYRQILGQKVEFLVSFYNNEISEKSEIFDDQFSVERPDGSNFTLKIRSTKLEDSAMYFCASSVGQPLSYEQYFGPGTRLTVT.

This sequence joins TRBV28 and TRBJ1-6; D unclear. This CDR3 is 14 amino acids long. V gave up 3 bases and J gave up 7 bases, with 10 bases separating them. Germline lookup yields CDR1 MDHEN and CDR2 SYDVKM. As DNA, the CDR3 is TGTGCCAGCAGTTTTGGAAAGAGGAATTCACCCCTCCACTTT. Protein product: CASSFGKRNSPLHF.

The table lists this clone with a few counts. V usage is TRBV6-5 and J usage is TRBJ2-2; 7 nucleotides agree with TRBD2. From germline, CDR1 is MNHEY and CDR2 SVGAGI. This CDR3 comprises 15 residues. Trimming removed 4 bases from V and 1 base from J; junction bases left unmatched: 3. The CDR3 here is CASSWTSRNTGELFF. The CDR3 region has the DNA TGTGCCAGCAGTTGGACTAGTCGGAACACCGGGGAGCTGTTTTTT.

This clone was observed a few times. The chain employs TRBV7-9 and TRBJ1-6; 7 positions match TRBD1. V lost 3 bases, J lost 6 bases, and 2 bases stayed unmatched. The CDR3 length is 14 residues. Germline V lookup: CDR1 SEHNR, CDR2 FQNEAQ (reference sequence). DNA for the CDR3: TGTGCCAGCAGCTTGGGACAGTCTAATTCACCCCTCCACTTT. Amino acid sequence: CASSLGQSNSPLHF.

This clone was observed a handful of times. DNA for the CDR3: TGTGCCAGCAGCTTAGGGGGCAACACTGAAGCTTTCTTT. Its protein is CASSLGGNTEAFF. V usage is TRBV5-4 and J usage is TRBJ1-1; 7 bases match TRBD1. J lost 2 bases, V lost 2 bases, and 0 bases had no gene match. Germline lookup yields CDR1 SGHNT and CDR2 YYREEE (reference sequence). The CDR3 is 13 residues long.

There are a few counts of this clone. The J gene is TRBJ1-6, the V gene TRBV27; D is perhaps TRBD1 (6 bases). Germline V gene data show CDR1 as MNHEY and CDR2 as SMNVEV (reference sequence). The CDR3 is made up of 19 amino acids. With 0 bases removed from V and 1 base from J, the gap between germline ends came to 16 bases. CDR3 sequence reads: CASSLSWTEVVSYNSPLHF. In DNA form, the CDR3 reads TGTGCCAGCAGTTTATCTTGGACAGAAGTGGTTTCCTATAATTCACCCCTCCACTTT.

This chain uses TRBV24-1 with TRBJ2-7; D might be TRBD2 (6 bases). The CDR3 is 13 amino acids. Between the trimmed V and J ends, which lost 9 bases and 2 bases, there was a span of 13 bases. The germline gives CDR1 KGHDR, CDR2 SFDVKD. The DNA of the CDR3 is TGTGCCACCGAGCGGAGGGTAACCTACGAGCAGTACTTC. Amino acid sequence: CATERRVTYEQYF.

This clone was counted a single time. CDR3 residues: CASSQGTSGASTDTQYF. The CDR3 DNA reads as TGCGCCAGCAGCCAAGGGACTAGCGGGGCTAGCACAGATACGCAGTATTTT. The rearrangement joins TRBV4-1 to TRBJ2-3; 12 bases are shared with TRBD2. With 1 base clipped from V and 0 bases from J, the junction kept 2 bases outside the gene matches. Germline loops: CDR1 MGHRA, CDR2 YSYEKL. CDR3 length: 17 residues.

The genes are TRBV10-3 and TRBJ2-7, with D perhaps TRBD1 (5 bases). Germline CDR1 and CDR2: ENHRY and SYGVKD. Trimming removed 0 bases from V and 2 bases from J, with 14 bases in between. CDR3 length: 16 residues. CDR3: CAISESFRAPTYEQYF. DNA for the CDR3: TGTGCCATCAGTGAGTCGTTCAGGGCGCCTACCTACGAGCAGTACTTC.

This clone was recorded only once. V and J are TRBV3-1 (or the pseudogene TRBV3-2) and TRBJ2-7; 11 nucleotides line up with TRBD1. The CDR3 is 15 residues long. V shed 2 bases and J 5 bases; nucleotides not matched to a gene: 5. Germline V gene lookup returns CDR1 LGHDT and CDR2 YNNKEL (reference sequence). CDR3 coding DNA: TGTGCCAGCAGCCAAACTTGGACAGGGGGCGACGAGCAGTACTTC. Residues: CASSQTWTGGDEQYF.

The rearrangement joins TRBV2 to TRBJ2-5; D possibly corresponds to TRBD1 (5 bases). The CDR3 loop spans 13 amino acids. V was trimmed by 8 bases and J by 0 bases, leaving 10 bases between them. Germline V gene data show CDR1 as SNHLY and CDR2 as FYNNEI. The DNA of the CDR3 is TGTGCCAGCCAGGCAGGGCACCAAGAGACCCAGTACTTC. Amino acids: CASQAGHQETQYF. Together with reference TRBV2 and TRBJ2-5, the CDR3 gives the full variable domain: EPEVTQTPSHQVTQMGQEVILRCVPISNHLYFYWYRQILGQKVEFLVSFYNNEISEKSEIFDDQFSVERPDGSNFTLKIRSTKLEDSAMYFCASQAGHQETQYFGPGTRLLVL.

The rearrangement uses TRBV19 and TRBJ2-7, with 12 bases aligning to TRBD2. CDR1 is LNHDA, CDR2 SQIVND, per germline (reference sequence). J lost 6 bases, V lost 6 bases, and 9 bases had no gene match. CDR3 length equals 15 residues. CDR3 residues: CASRPSGLAGFEQYF. For the CDR3, the DNA is TGTGCCAGTAGACCCTCGGGACTAGCGGGCTTCGAGCAGTACTTC. The entire variable domain, with the rest obtained from reference TRBV19 and TRBJ2-7, is as follows: DGGITQSPKYLFRKEGQNVTLSCEQNLNHDAMYWYRQDPGQGLRLIYYSQIVNDFQKGDIAEGYSVSREKKESFPLTVTSAQKNPTAFYLCASRPSGLAGFEQYFGPGTRLTVT.

The genes are TRBV7-2 and TRBJ2-1, with TRBD2 matching over 7 bases. The CDR3 runs to 15 residues. The germline V gene encodes CDR1 SGHTA and CDR2 FQGNSA. Unmatched junction bases numbered 9, after V lost 7 bases and J lost 3 bases. CDR3 sequence (DNA): TGTGCCAGCACCATGGGCGGGAGTCTCTACAATGAGCAGTTCTTC. It encodes CASTMGGSLYNEQFF.

The chain recombines TRBV6-5 with TRBJ2-3; weak D call: TRBD2 (6 bases). The ends were cut back, 6 bases at V and 6 bases at J, with 16 bases in the middle. CDR1 and CDR2 (germline): MNHEY, SVGAGI. There are 14 residues in the CDR3. The CDR3 DNA sequence: TGTGCCAGCAGCCCCGGTGGAGGGCTGGATACGCAGTATTTT. This sequence encodes CASSPGGGLDTQYF.

The V and J genes are TRBV6-5 and TRBJ1-1; the match to TRBD1 covers 9 bases. After removal of 6 bases from V and 5 bases from J, the junction contained 7 bases not matched to a gene. Germline assignment: CDR1 MNHEY and CDR2 SVGAGI. The CDR3 is made up of 14 amino acids. The CDR3 loop reads CASRGQGGLTEAFF. As DNA, the CDR3 is TGTGCCAGCAGGGGACAGGGAGGTTTAACTGAAGCTTTCTTT.